This entry is about one T cell receptor (beta chain). Its antigen is unidentified. The data were taken from a study of CD8 T cell repertoires and HIV-1 epitope variants. Sequencing was performed with immunoSEQ multiplex PCR; in TCRdb, only in-frame clones are kept and a portion is missing. The sample holds about 5,200 clones; about 63% are singletons and the top ten take about 40%. The receptor was isolated from a male donor with HIV. Sequencing used cultured CD8+ T cells derived from PBMCs.

The CDR3 coding sequence is TGTGCCAGCAGGGAGGGGATCAGCTCCTACAATGAGCAGTTCTTC. Amino acids: CASREGISSYNEQFF. J is TRBJ2-1 and V is TRBV28; D is possibly TRBD2 (6 bases). CDR3 size: 15 residues. Germline V lookup: CDR1 MDHEN, CDR2 SYDVKM. V lost 6 bases and J 0 bases, leaving 12 bases between the germline ends.